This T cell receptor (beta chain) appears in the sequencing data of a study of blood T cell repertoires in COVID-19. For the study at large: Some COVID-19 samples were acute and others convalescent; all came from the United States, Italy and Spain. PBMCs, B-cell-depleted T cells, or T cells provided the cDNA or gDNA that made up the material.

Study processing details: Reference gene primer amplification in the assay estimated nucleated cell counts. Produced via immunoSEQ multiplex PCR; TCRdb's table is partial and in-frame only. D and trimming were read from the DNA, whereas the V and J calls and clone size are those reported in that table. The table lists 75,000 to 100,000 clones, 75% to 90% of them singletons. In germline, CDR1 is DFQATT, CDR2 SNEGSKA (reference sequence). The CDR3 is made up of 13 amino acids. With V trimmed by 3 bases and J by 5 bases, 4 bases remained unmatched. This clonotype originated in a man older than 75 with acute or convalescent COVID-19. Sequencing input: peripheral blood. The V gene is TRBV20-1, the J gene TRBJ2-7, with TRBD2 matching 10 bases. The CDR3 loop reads CSASILAGDEQYF. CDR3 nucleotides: TGCAGTGCTAGTATCCTAGCGGGAGACGAGCAGTACTTC.